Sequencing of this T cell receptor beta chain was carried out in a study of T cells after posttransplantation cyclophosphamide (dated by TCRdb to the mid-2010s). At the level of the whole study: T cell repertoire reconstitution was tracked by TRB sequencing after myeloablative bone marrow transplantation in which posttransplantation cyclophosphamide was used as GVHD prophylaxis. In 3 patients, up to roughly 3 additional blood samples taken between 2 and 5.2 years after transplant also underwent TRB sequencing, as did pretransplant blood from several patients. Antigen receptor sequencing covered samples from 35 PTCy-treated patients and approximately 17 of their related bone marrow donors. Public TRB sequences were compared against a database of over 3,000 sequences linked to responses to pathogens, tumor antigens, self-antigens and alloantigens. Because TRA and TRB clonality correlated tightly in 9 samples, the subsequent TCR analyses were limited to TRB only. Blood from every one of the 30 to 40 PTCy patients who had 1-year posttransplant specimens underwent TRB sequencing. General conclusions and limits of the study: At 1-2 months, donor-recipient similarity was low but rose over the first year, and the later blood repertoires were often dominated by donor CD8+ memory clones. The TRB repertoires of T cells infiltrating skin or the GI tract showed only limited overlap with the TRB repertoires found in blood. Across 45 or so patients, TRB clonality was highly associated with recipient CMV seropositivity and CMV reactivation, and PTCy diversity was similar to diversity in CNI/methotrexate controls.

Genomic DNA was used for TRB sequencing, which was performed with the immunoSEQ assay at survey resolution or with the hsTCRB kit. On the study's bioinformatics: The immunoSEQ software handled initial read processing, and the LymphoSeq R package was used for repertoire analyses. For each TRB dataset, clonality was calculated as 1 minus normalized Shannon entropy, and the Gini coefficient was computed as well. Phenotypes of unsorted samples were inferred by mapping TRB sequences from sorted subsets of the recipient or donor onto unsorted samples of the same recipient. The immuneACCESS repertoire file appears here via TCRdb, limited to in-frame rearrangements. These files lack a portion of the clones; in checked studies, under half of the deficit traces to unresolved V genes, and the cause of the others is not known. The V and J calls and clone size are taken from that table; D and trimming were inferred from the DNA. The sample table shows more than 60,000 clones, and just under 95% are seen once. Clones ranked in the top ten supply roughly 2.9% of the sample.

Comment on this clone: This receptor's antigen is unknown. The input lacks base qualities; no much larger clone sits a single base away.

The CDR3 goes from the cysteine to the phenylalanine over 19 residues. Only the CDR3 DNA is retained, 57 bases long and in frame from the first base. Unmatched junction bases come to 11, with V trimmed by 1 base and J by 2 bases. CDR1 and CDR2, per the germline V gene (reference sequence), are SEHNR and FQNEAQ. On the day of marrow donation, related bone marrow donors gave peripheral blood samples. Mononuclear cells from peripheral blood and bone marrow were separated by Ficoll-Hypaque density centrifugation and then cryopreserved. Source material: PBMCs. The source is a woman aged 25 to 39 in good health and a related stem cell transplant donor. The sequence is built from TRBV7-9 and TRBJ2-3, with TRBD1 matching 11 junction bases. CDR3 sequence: CASSLGLGQGVRHTDTQYF. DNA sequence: TGTGCCAGCAGCTTAGGCCTGGGACAGGGGGTAAGACACACAGATACGCAGTATTTT.